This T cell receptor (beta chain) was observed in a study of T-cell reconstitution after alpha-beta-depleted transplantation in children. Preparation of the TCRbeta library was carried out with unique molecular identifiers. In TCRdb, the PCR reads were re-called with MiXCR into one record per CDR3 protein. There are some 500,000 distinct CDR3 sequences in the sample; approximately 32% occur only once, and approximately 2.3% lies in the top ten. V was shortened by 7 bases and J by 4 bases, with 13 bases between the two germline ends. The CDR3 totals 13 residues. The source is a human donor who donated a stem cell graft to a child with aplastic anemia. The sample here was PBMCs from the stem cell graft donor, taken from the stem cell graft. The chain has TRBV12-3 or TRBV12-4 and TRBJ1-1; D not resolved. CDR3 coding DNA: TGTGCCAGCAAGGACCAAGGGTTCACTGAAGCTTTCTTT. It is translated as CASKDQGFTEAFF.